The T cell receptor (beta chain) described here comes from a study of identical twins. This clonotype was observed a few times. In TCRdb, the 5' RACE reads were re-called with MiXCR into one record per CDR3 protein. The sample shows about 1.7 million distinct CDR3 sequences, about 32% of them seen only once. The sequence derives from a newborn girl in good health. The sequenced material came from cord blood.

DNA for the CDR3: TGTGCCAGTAGCGGGCCGAGGGACAATGAGCAGTACTTC. Its protein is CASSGPRDNEQYF. This rearrangement joins TRBV10-3 to TRBJ2-5; TRBD2 might be the D (7 bases). The CDR3 length is 13 residues. V shed 10 bases and J shed 11 bases, with 23 bases lying between them. Germline-derived CDR1 and CDR2 are ENHRY and SYGVKD.